The 6 T cell receptor beta chains listed next were all sequenced from one sample in a study of T cells in Graves' hyperthyroidism and ophthalmopathy. What was amplified from RNA transcripts were TCR beta CDR3 regions. In the first-round RT-PCR of the TCR CDR3, the HTBI primer set was used. TCRdb reanalysed the multiplex PCR reads using MiXCR and keeps one entry per CDR3 protein. The sample has a few hundred thousand distinct CDR3 sequences; less than 15% are singletons. Sequencing was carried out using blood. Receptors were obtained from a woman between 40 and 55 years old with Graves' hyperthyroidism that later progressed to Graves' ophthalmopathy.

This clonotype showed up just a few times. The chain employs TRBV25-1 and TRBJ2-3; D possibly matches TRBD1 or TRBD2 (5 bases each). This CDR3 is 15 amino acids long. Germline CDR1 and CDR2: MGHDK and SYGVNS. Deletions cut 8 bases from V and 3 bases from J, with 18 bases between. This CDR3 is CASSPGKGATDTQYF. The CDR3, as DNA: TGTGCCAGCTCTCCGGGGAAAGGGGCTACAGATACGCAGTATTTT.

This clonotype was counted many times. This chain uses TRBV6-2 or TRBV6-3 with TRBJ2-2; D is uncertain. The germline V gene encodes CDR1 MNHEY and CDR2 SVGEGT. V was trimmed by 2 bases and J by 6 bases, leaving 4 bases between them. This CDR3 region has 12 residues. The CDR3 reads CASSYNPGELFF. The CDR3 DNA follows: TGTGCCAGCAGTTACAACCCCGGGGAGCTGTTTTTT.

This clonotype came up many times. The chain employs TRBV7-6 and TRBJ1-6; 7 bases agree with TRBD1. J lost 5 bases, V lost 5 bases, and 6 bases had no gene match. This CDR3 has 15 amino acids. CDR1 and CDR2 (germline): SGHVS, FNYEAQ. Written as DNA, the CDR3 is TGTGCCAGCAGCCTAGGGGACAGCAATAATTCACCCCTCCACTTT. Translation: CASSLGDSNNSPLHF.

The genes are TRBV5-5 and TRBJ1-2, with no clear D. The ends were cut back, 6 bases at V and 1 base at J, with 10 bases in the middle. Germline V gene lookup returns CDR1 SGHKS and CDR2 YYEKEE (reference sequence). The CDR3 length is 13 residues. The CDR3 here is CASTRVGNYGYTF. In nucleotides, the CDR3 is TGTGCCAGCACTCGGGTCGGTAACTATGGCTACACCTTC.

This clonotype has at least ten counts. The gene calls are TRBV2 and TRBJ2-3; 7 bases align to TRBD2. The length of the CDR3 is 16 residues. Germline values: CDR1 SNHLY, CDR2 FYNNEI. V was clipped by 1 base and J by 4 bases; unmatched bases: 8. The CDR3 region is CASSEGLAARPDTQYF. The CDR3 coding sequence is TGTGCCAGCAGTGAAGGGCTAGCGGCTCGTCCAGATACGCAGTATTTT. Full variable domain (outside the CDR3, taken from reference TRBV2 and TRBJ2-3): EPEVTQTPSHQVTQMGQEVILRCVPISNHLYFYWYRQILGQKVEFLVSFYNNEISEKSEIFDDQFSVERPDGSNFTLKIRSTKLEDSAMYFCASSEGLAARPDTQYFGPGTRLTVL.

This clonotype was observed a handful of times. CDR3 nucleotides: TGCGCCAGCAGTGGGAAAGGGGGCGCCCCCGGGGAGCTGTTTTTT. It translates to CASSGKGGAPGELFF. V is TRBV10-2 and J is TRBJ2-2, with TRBD1 matching over 7 bases. The CDR3 is 15 residues long. Trimming removed 4 bases from V and 6 bases from J; junction bases left unmatched: 8. Germline CDR1 WSHSY, CDR2 SAAADI.